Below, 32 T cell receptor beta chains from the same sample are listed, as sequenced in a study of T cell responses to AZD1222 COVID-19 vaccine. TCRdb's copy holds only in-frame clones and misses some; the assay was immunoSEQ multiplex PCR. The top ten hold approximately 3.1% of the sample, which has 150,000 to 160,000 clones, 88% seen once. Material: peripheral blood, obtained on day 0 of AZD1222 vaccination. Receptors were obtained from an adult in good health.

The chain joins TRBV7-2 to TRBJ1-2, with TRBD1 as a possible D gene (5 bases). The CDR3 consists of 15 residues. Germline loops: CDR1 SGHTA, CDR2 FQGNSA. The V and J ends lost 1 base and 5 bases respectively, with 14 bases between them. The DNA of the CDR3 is TGTGCCAGCAGCTTAGAGAGTGGGCAGGGATATGGCTACACCTTC. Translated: CASSLESGQGYGYTF.

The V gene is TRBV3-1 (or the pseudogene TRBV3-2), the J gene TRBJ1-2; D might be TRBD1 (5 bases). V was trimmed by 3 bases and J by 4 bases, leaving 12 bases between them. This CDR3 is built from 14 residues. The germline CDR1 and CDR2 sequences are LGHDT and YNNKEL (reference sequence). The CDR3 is CASSHSTEVYGYTF. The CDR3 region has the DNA TGTGCCAGCAGCCACTCGACAGAGGTCTATGGCTACACCTTC.

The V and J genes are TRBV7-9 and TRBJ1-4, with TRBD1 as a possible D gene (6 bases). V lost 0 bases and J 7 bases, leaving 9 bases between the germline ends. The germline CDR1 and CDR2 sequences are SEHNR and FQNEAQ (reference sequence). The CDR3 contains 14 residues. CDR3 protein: CASSLAGGGEKLFF. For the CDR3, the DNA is TGTGCCAGCAGCTTAGCAGGGGGTGGTGAAAAACTGTTTTTT.

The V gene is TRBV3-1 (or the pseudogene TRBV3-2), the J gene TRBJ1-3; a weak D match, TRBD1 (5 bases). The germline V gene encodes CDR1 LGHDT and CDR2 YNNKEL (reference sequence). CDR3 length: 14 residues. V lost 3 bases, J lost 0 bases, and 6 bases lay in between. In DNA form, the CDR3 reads TGTGCCAGCAGCCAGGGACTCTCTGGAAACACCATATATTTT. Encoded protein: CASSQGLSGNTIYF.

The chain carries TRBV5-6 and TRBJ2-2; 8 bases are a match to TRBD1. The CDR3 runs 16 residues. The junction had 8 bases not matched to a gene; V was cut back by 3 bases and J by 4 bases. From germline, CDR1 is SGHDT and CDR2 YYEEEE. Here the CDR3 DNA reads TGTGCCAGCAGCTCCAGGGGGCGGTCATTCACCGGGGAGCTGTTTTTT. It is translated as CASSSRGRSFTGELFF.

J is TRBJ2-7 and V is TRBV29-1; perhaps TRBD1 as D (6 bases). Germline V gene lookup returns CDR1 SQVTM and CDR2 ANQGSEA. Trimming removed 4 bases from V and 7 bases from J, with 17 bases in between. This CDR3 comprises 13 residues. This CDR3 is CSVGGSAQGEQYF. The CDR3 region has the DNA TGCAGCGTTGGTGGGTCCGCACAGGGAGAGCAGTACTTC.

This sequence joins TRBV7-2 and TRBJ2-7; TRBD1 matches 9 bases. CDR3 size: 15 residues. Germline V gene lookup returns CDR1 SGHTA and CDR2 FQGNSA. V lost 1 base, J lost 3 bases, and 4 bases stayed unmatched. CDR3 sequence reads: CASSLEGTGFYEQYF. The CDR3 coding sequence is TGTGCCAGCAGCTTAGAGGGGACAGGGTTCTACGAGCAGTACTTC.

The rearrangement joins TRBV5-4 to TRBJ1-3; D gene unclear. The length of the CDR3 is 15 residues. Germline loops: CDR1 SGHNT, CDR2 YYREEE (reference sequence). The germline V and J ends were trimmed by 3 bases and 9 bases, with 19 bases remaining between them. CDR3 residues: CASSSPQSREGTIYF. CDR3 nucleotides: TGTGCCAGCAGCTCACCGCAGTCACGGGAGGGCACCATATATTTT.

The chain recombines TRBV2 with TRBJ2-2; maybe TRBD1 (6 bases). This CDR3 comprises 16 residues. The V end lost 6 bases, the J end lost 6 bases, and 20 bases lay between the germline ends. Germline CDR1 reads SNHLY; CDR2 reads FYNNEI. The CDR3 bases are TGTGCCAGCAGCGAACAGGGAAGCAGAACCCCCGGGGAGCTGTTTTTT. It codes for CASSEQGSRTPGELFF.

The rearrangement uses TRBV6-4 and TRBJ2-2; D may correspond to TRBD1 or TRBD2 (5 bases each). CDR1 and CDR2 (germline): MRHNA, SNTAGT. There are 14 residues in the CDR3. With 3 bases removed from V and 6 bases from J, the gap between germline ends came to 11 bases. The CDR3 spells CASSDGGTAGELFF. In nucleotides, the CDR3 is TGTGCCAGCAGTGATGGGGGTACGGCCGGGGAGCTGTTTTTT.

CDR3 amino acids: CASSQDEETQYF. CDR3 in DNA: TGTGCCAGCAGCCAAGATGAAGAGACCCAGTACTTC. V and J are TRBV3-1 (or the pseudogene TRBV3-2) and TRBJ2-5; D gene unclear. In germline, CDR1 is LGHDT, CDR2 YNNKEL (reference sequence). V was cut by 0 bases and J by 3 bases, with 2 bases left in between. This CDR3 contains 12 residues.

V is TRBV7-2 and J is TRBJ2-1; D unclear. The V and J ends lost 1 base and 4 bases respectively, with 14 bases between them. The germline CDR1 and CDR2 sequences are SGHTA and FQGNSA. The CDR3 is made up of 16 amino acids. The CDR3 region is CASSLVSQTKYNEQFF. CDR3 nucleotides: TGTGCCAGCAGCTTAGTCTCCCAGACAAAGTACAATGAGCAGTTCTTC.

Here the CDR3 DNA reads TGTGCCAGCAGCCAAGATTTGGGAACAGGGAACACTGAAGCTTTCTTT. It codes for CASSQDLGTGNTEAFF. The V gene is TRBV4-2, the J gene TRBJ1-1; weak D call: TRBD1 (5 bases). Per germline, CDR1 LGHNA and CDR2 YNFKEQ. This CDR3 has 16 amino acids. Trimming stripped 0 bases from V and 1 base from J, with 12 bases between.

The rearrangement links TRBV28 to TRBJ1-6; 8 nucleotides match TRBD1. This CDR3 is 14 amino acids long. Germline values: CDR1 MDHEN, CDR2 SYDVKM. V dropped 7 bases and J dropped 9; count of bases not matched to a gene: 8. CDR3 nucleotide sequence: TGTGCCAGCAAGGGAGCAGGGACAGGTTCACCCCTCCACTTT. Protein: CASKGAGTGSPLHF.

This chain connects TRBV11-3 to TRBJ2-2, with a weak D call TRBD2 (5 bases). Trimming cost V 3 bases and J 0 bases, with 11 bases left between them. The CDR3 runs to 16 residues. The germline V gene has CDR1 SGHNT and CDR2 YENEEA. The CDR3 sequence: CASSFSGIANTGELFF. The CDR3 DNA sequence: TGTGCCAGCAGCTTTTCGGGAATCGCGAACACCGGGGAGCTGTTTTTT.

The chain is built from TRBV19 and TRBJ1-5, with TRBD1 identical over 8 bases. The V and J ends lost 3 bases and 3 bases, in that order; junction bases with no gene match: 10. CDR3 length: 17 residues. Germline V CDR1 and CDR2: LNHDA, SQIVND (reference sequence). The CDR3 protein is CASSMVAGGAVNQPQHF. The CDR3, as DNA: TGTGCCAGTAGTATGGTGGCAGGGGGCGCCGTCAATCAGCCCCAGCATTTT.

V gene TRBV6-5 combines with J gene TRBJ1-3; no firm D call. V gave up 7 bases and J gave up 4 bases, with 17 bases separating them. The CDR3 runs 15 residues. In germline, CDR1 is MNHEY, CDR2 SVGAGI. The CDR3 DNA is TGTGCCAGCACCGCCGTTTTAGGAGCAGGAAACACCATATATTTT. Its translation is CASTAVLGAGNTIYF.

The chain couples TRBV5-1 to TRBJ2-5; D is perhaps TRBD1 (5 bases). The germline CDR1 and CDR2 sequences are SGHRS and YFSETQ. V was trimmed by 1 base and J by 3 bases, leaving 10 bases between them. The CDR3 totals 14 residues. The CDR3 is CASSLSGREETQYF. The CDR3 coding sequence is TGCGCCAGCAGCTTGTCAGGGCGTGAAGAGACCCAGTACTTC.

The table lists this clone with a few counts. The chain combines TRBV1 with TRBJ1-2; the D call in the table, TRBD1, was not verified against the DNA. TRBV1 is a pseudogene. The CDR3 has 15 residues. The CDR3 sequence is CTSRGRRDRGYGYTF. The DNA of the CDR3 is TGCACCAGCAGAGGACGGCGGGACAGAGGTTATGGCTACACCTTC.

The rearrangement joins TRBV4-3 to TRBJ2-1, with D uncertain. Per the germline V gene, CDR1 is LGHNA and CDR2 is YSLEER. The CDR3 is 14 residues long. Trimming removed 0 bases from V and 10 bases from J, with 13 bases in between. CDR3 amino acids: CASSQEPGRPEQFF. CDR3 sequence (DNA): TGCGCCAGCAGCCAAGAACCCGGACGGCCGGAGCAGTTCTTC.

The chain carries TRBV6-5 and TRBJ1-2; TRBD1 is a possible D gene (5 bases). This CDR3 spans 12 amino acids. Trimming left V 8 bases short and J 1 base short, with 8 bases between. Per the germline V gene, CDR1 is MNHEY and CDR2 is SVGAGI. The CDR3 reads CASVGVNYGYTF. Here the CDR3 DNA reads TGTGCCAGCGTGGGGGTTAACTATGGCTACACCTTC.

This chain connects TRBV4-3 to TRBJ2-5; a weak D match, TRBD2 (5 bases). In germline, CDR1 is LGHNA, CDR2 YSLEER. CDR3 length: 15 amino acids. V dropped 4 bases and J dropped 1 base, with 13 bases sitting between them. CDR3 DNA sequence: TGCGCCAGCAGCCCCTTCCCGGGAACCCAAGAGACCCAGTACTTC. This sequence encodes CASSPFPGTQETQYF.

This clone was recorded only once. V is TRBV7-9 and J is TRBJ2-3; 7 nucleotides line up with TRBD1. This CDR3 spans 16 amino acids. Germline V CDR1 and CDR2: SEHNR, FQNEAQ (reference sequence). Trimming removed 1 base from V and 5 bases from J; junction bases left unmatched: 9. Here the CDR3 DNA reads TGTGCCAGCAGCTTAGGTGATAGGGGGCTGCAAGATACGCAGTATTTT. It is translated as CASSLGDRGLQDTQYF.

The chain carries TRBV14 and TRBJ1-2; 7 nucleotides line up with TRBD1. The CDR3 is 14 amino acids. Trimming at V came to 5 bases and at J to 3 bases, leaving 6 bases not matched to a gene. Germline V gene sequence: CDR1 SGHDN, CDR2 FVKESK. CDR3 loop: CASSWAGTDYGYTF. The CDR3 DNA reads TGTGCCAGCAGCTGGGCCGGGACAGACTATGGCTACACCTTC.

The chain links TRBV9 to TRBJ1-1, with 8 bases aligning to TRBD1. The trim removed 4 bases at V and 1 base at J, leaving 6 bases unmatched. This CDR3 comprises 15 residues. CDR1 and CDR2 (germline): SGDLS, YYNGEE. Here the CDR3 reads CASSKTGAGNTEAFF. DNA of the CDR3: TGTGCCAGCAGCAAGACAGGGGCGGGGAACACTGAAGCTTTCTTT.

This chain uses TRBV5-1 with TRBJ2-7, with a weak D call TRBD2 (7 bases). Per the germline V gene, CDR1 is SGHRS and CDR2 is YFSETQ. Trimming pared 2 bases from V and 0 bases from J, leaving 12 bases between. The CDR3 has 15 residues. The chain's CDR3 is CASSLYGGPSYEQYF. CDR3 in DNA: TGCGCCAGCAGCTTATACGGGGGGCCCTCCTACGAGCAGTACTTC.

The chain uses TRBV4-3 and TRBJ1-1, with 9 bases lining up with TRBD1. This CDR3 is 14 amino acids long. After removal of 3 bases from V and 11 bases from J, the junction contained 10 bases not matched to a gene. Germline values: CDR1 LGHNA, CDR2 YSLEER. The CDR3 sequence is CASSQDSGTGRAFF. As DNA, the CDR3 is TGCGCCAGCAGCCAGGACTCCGGGACAGGGCGGGCTTTCTTT.

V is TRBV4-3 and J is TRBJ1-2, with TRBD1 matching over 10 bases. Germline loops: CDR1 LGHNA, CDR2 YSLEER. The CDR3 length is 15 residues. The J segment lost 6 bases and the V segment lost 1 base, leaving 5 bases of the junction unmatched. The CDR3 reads CASSQARTGGDGYTF. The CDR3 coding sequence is TGCGCCAGCAGCCAAGCTCGGACAGGGGGAGATGGCTACACCTTC.

CDR3 in DNA: TGTGCCAGCAGCGGAGGCCTAGCGGGCGCGACAGATACGCAGTATTTT. It encodes CASSGGLAGATDTQYF. The V call is TRBV9, the J call TRBJ2-3, with 8 bases identical to TRBD2. Germline V gene data show CDR1 as SGDLS and CDR2 as YYNGEE. With V trimmed by 3 bases and J by 3 bases, 9 bases remained unmatched. The CDR3 has 16 amino acids. The variable domain in full, with the rest retrieved from reference TRBV9 and TRBJ2-3, is DSGVTQTPKHLITATGQRVTLRCSPRSGDLSVYWYQQSLDQGLQFLIQYYNGEERAKGNILERFSAQQFPDLHSELNLSSLELGDSALYFCASSGGLAGATDTQYFGPGTRLTVL.

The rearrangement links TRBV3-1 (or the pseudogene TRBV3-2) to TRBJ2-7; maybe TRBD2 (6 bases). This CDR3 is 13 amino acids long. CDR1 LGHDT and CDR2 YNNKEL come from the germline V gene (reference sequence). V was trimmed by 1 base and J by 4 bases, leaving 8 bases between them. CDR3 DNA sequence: TGTGCCAGCAGCCAAGGGGAGGCTTACGAGCAGTACTTC. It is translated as CASSQGEAYEQYF.

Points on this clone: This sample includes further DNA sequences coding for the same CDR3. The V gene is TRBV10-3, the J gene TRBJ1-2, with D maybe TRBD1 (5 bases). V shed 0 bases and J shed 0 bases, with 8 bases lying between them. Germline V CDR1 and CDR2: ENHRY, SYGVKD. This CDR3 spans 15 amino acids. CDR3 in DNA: TGTGCCATCAGTGAGTCGGGGGGTTCTAACTATGGCTACACCTTC. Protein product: CAISESGGSNYGYTF.

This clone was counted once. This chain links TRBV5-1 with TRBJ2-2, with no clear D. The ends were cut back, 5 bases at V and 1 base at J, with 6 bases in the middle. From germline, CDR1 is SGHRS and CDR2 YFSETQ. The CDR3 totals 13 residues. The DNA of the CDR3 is TGCGCCAGCAGTGAAGGGAACACCGGGGAGCTGTTTTTT. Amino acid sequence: CASSEGNTGELFF.